Each of the 12 T cell receptor beta chains below was sequenced from the same sample in a study of blood T cell repertoires in COVID-19. Libraries were prepared by immunoSEQ multiplex PCR; TCRdb keeps only in-frame clonotypes and omits some of them. Of around 200,000 clones in the sample, 70% to 90% were seen once. Sequenced: peripheral blood. The receptors originated from a woman aged 80 or over with acute or convalescent COVID-19.

This clone was detected only once. This chain links TRBV28 with TRBJ2-7; TRBD2 aligns across 14 bases. V shed 4 bases and J 6 bases; nucleotides not matched to a gene: 14. Germline-derived CDR1 and CDR2 are MDHEN and SYDVKM. The CDR3 consists of 18 residues. The CDR3 region has the DNA TGTGCCAGCAGTTCCCCGGGACTAGCGGGAGACCGTTTCCTCGAGCAGTACTTC. Its protein product is CASSSPGLAGDRFLEQYF.

Comments on this clone: At the DNA level, this CDR3 is encoded by other sequences in the same sample as well. As DNA, the CDR3 is TGTGCCAGCAGTACGACAGGGTCGACTGAAGCTTTCTTT. Its protein product is CASSTTGSTEAFF. The chain employs TRBV6-5 and TRBJ1-1, with 7 bases aligning to TRBD1. Per germline, CDR1 MNHEY and CDR2 SVGAGI. Unmatched junction bases numbered 5, after V lost 5 bases and J lost 5 bases. The length of the CDR3 is 13 residues.

V usage is TRBV7-8 and J usage is TRBJ2-2, with D perhaps matching TRBD2 (5 bases). Trimming stripped 6 bases from V and 4 bases from J, with 18 bases between. The CDR3 is 16 amino acids. Germline CDR1 SGHVS, CDR2 FQNEAQ. The CDR3 sequence: CASRYGNRITTGELFF. The CDR3 DNA is TGTGCCAGCAGATACGGGAACCGCATAACCACCGGGGAGCTGTTTTTT.

The genes are TRBV11-1 and TRBJ1-1; no clear D gene. Per germline, CDR1 SGHAT and CDR2 FQDESV (reference sequence). V lost 1 base to trimming and J lost 1 base, with 10 bases between them. CDR3 length equals 15 residues. CDR3 sequence (DNA): TGTGCCAGCAGCTTAGAGTGGAGAAGGAACACTGAAGCTTTCTTT. Translated, it gives CASSLEWRRNTEAFF.

This chain links TRBV19 with TRBJ1-2, with D perhaps TRBD1 (5 bases). CDR1 and CDR2 (germline): LNHDA, SQIVND (reference sequence). V was cut by 6 bases and J by 3 bases, with 20 bases left in between. The CDR3 runs to 16 residues. In nucleotides, the CDR3 is TGTGCCAGTAGATTAAGTCCAAAGGGGTCTGACTATGGCTACACCTTC. This sequence encodes CASRLSPKGSDYGYTF.

The rearrangement links TRBV2 to TRBJ1-1; tentative D call: TRBD1 (6 bases). V gave up 4 bases and J gave up 6 bases, with 12 bases separating them. The CDR3 covers 13 residues. Germline values: CDR1 SNHLY, CDR2 FYNNEI. The CDR3 sequence is CASSGQGWAEAFF. CDR3 coding DNA: TGTGCCAGCAGTGGTCAGGGGTGGGCTGAAGCTTTCTTT.

In its sample, this clone was seen once. The chain couples TRBV29-1 to TRBJ2-1; TRBD2 matches 9 bases. V lost 3 bases to trimming and J lost 8 bases; unmatched junction nucleotides: 2. Germline V gives CDR1 SQVTM, CDR2 ANQGSEA. The CDR3 has 12 amino acids. CDR3 nucleotide sequence: TGCAGCGTTGATAGCGGGAGTTATGAGCAGTTCTTC. This sequence encodes CSVDSGSYEQFF.

This clone turned up a few times. The chain is built from TRBV2 and TRBJ2-7; D may be TRBD2 (6 bases). This CDR3 contains 14 residues. The V gene lost 10 bases and the J gene lost 3 bases, with 19 bases spanning the gap. Germline-derived CDR1 and CDR2 are SNHLY and FYNNEI. The CDR3 region has the DNA TGTGCCAACAATATAGTGGGAGGAGACTACGAGCAGTACTTC. This gives the protein CANNIVGGDYEQYF.

The genes are TRBV9 and TRBJ2-3, with D possibly TRBD2 on 7 matching bases. Trimming stripped 4 bases from V and 4 bases from J, with 19 bases between. CDR3 length: 16 residues. Germline V gene sequence: CDR1 SGDLS, CDR2 YYNGEE. The CDR3 nucleotides are TGTGCCAGCAGCCCCATTTGGGGGGGCCAGGCAGATACGCAGTATTTT. Its translation is CASSPIWGGQADTQYF. The full variable domain, completed using reference TRBV9 and TRBJ2-3, is DSGVTQTPKHLITATGQRVTLRCSPRSGDLSVYWYQQSLDQGLQFLIQYYNGEERAKGNILERFSAQQFPDLHSELNLSSLELGDSALYFCASSPIWGGQADTQYFGPGTRLTVL.

The chain couples TRBV6-5 to TRBJ2-5; maybe TRBD2 (6 bases). CDR1 MNHEY and CDR2 SVGAGI come from the germline V gene. V was cut by 6 bases and J by 4 bases, with 15 bases left in between. This CDR3 region has 14 residues. DNA of the CDR3: TGTGCCAGCAGGCTTAGCGGCCACGTAGAGACCCAGTACTTC. Translating it yields CASRLSGHVETQYF.

The rearrangement uses TRBV6-2 or TRBV6-3 and TRBJ2-5; TRBD2 matches 12 bases. Germline V gene data show CDR1 as MNHEY and CDR2 as SVGEGT. V shed 2 bases, J shed 4 bases, and the junction held 8 bases outside the gene matches. CDR3 length: 17 amino acids. The DNA for the CDR3 is TGTGCCAGCAGTTACCCGACTAGCGGGAGCTGGGGAGAGACCCAGTACTTC. It encodes CASSYPTSGSWGETQYF.

The V gene is TRBV3-1 (or the pseudogene TRBV3-2), the J gene TRBJ1-2; 8 nucleotides match TRBD1. V gave up 6 bases and J gave up 2 bases; unmatched junction bases: 5. CDR1 is LGHDT, CDR2 YNNKEL, per germline (reference sequence). CDR3 length: 14 amino acids. The CDR3 bases are TGTGCCAGCAGGCCAACAGGGGGAAACTATGGCTACACCTTC. It specifies CASRPTGGNYGYTF.